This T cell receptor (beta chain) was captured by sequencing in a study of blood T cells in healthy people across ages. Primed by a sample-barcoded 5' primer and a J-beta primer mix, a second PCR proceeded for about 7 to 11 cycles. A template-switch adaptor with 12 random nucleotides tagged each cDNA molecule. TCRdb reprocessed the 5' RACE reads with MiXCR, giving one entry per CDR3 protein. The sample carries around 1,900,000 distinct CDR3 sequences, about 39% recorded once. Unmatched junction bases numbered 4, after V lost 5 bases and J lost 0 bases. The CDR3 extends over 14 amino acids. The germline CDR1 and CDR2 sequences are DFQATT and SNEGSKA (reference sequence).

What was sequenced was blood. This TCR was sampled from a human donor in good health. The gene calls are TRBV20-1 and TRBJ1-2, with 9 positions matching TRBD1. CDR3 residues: CSAVDRGSNYGYTF. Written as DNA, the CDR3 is TGCAGTGCTGTGGACAGGGGCTCTAACTATGGCTACACCTTC.